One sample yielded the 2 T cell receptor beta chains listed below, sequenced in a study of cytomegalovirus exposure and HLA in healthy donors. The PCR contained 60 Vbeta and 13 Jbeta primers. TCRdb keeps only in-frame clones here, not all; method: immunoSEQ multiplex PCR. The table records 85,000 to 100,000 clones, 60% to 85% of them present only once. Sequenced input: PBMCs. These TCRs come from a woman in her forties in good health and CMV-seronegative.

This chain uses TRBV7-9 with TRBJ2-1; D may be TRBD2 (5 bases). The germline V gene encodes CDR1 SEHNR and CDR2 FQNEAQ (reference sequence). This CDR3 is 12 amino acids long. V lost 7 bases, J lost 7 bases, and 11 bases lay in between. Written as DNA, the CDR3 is TGTGCCAGCATCTCTGCGGGTAATGAGCAGTTCTTC. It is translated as CASISAGNEQFF.

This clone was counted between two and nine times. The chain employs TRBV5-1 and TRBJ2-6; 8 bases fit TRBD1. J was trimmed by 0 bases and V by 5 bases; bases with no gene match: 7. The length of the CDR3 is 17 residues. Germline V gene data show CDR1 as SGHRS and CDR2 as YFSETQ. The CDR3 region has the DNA TGCGCCAGCAGAAGGACAGGGCAAAGCTCTGGGGCCAACGTCCTGACTTTC. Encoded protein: CASRRTGQSSGANVLTF.